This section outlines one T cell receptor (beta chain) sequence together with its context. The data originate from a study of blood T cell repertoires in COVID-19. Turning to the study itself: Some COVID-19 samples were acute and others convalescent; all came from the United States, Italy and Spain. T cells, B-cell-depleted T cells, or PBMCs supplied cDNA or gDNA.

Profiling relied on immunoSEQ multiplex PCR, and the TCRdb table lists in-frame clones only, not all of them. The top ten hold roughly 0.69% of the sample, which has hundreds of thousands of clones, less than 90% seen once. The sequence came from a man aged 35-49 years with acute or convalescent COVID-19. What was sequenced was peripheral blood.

This chain's CDR3 is CSVGRGGFGYTF. The CDR3 coding sequence is TGCAGCGTTGGACGGGGGGGGTTTGGCTACACCTTC. V usage is TRBV29-1 and J usage is TRBJ1-2, with a possible D match to TRBD1 (5 bases). The CDR3 loop spans 12 amino acids. Trimming stripped 4 bases from V and 7 bases from J, with 13 bases between. Germline V gene data show CDR1 as SQVTM and CDR2 as ANQGSEA.